The 20 T cell receptor beta chains presented below share a single source sample, sequenced in a study of cytomegalovirus exposure and HLA in healthy donors. 60 Vbeta and 13 Jbeta primers were used in PCR. The method was immunoSEQ multiplex PCR; TCRdb's version includes in-frame clones alone and lacks a portion of them. The repertoire holds around 130,000 clones, more than 8% seen once, with under 7% in the top ten. Sequenced sample: PBMCs. The source of these receptors is a man in his forties in good health and CMV-seronegative.

This clone was counted between two and nine times. V usage is TRBV14 and J usage is TRBJ2-1, with 11 nucleotides matching TRBD2. The CDR3 has 15 residues. Per germline, CDR1 SGHDN and CDR2 FVKESK. Trimming cost V 3 bases and J 9 bases; bases outside gene matches: 7. DNA of the CDR3: TGTGCCAGCAGCCATTTAGCGGGGGGGGAGCTTGAGCAGTTCTTC. Its protein product is CASSHLAGGELEQFF. The full variable domain, completed using reference TRBV14 and TRBJ2-1, is EAGVTQFPSHSVIEKGQTVTLRCDPISGHDNLYWYRRVMGKEIKFLLHFVKESKQDESGMPNNRFLAERTGGTYSTLKVQPAELEDSGVYFCASSHLAGGELEQFFGPGTRLTVL.

For this clone: Other nucleotide sequences from this sample produce the same CDR3. The genes are TRBV9 and TRBJ1-3, with D unclear. V was clipped by 0 bases and J by 3 bases, with 7 bases between them. This CDR3 is built from 14 residues. Germline CDR1 reads SGDLS; CDR2 reads YYNGEE. The CDR3 protein is CASSVAGSGNTIYF. In nucleotides, the CDR3 is TGTGCCAGCAGCGTAGCCGGGAGTGGAAACACCATATATTTT.

The chain links TRBV9 to TRBJ1-1; weak D call: TRBD1 (6 bases). The germline V and J ends were trimmed by 3 bases and 2 bases, with 8 bases remaining between them. The CDR3 is 13 amino acids. The germline V gene encodes CDR1 SGDLS and CDR2 YYNGEE. The CDR3 DNA is TGTGCCAGCAGCGCGACAGGAAACACTGAAGCTTTCTTT. Translating it yields CASSATGNTEAFF.

V usage is TRBV9 and J usage is TRBJ2-7, with TRBD2 as a possible D gene (6 bases). V lost 0 bases, J lost 4 bases, and 11 bases lay in between. This CDR3 region has 14 residues. The germline CDR1 and CDR2 sequences are SGDLS and YYNGEE. This CDR3 reads CASSVEGRGYEQYF. The CDR3 region has the DNA TGTGCCAGCAGCGTAGAAGGGCGGGGTTACGAGCAGTACTTC.

This rearrangement joins TRBV6-5 to TRBJ1-2; perhaps TRBD1 as D (6 bases). Trimming took 4 bases from V and 0 from J, leaving 12 bases between them. There are 15 residues in the CDR3. The germline gives CDR1 MNHEY, CDR2 SVGAGI. CDR3 nucleotide sequence: TGTGCCAGCAGTTCGACAGGCCTGTCTAACTATGGCTACACCTTC. Translating it yields CASSSTGLSNYGYTF.

This clone was picked up a small number of times. The rearrangement links TRBV12-2 to TRBJ2-5; TRBD1 was called by the table and not checked on the DNA. TRBV12-2 is described as a pseudogene. The CDR3 length is 15 residues. As DNA, the CDR3 is TGTGCAAGTCCCTCCACCGGACACAACCAAGAGACCCAGTACTTC. As protein: CASPSTGHNQETQYF.

This clone has more than one count but fewer than ten. CDR3 nucleotides: TGTGCCAGCAGGCCGACAGGGACCTATGGCTACACCTTC. Translated, it gives CASRPTGTYGYTF. V usage is TRBV6-6 and J usage is TRBJ1-2, with 7 bases fitting TRBD1. J was trimmed by 4 bases and V by 6 bases; bases with no gene match: 5. Germline V CDR1 and CDR2: MNHNY, SVGAGI (reference sequence). The CDR3 extends over 13 amino acids.

V usage is TRBV6-5 and J usage is TRBJ1-3; D may be TRBD1 (5 bases). V was shortened by 6 bases and J by 7 bases, with 13 bases between the two germline ends. The germline CDR1 and CDR2 sequences are MNHEY and SVGAGI. The CDR3 runs 13 residues. The CDR3 nucleotides read TGTGCCAGCAGCCCCCAGGGCCCTAACACCATATATTTT. This codes for CASSPQGPNTIYF.

This clone was detected only a few times. This chain links TRBV6-5 with TRBJ1-3; possible D gene TRBD1, 6 bases. Germline CDR1 and CDR2: MNHEY and SVGAGI. This CDR3 spans 14 amino acids. Trimming stripped 10 bases from V and 3 bases from J, with 16 bases between. The chain's CDR3 is CATTRGANGNTIYF. Here the CDR3 DNA reads TGTGCCACCACCCGGGGGGCTAATGGAAACACCATATATTTT.

This clone showed up just a few times. This rearrangement joins TRBV4-2 to TRBJ1-1; 12 bases line up with TRBD1. The V and J ends lost 4 bases and 4 bases, in that order; junction bases with no gene match: 7. This CDR3 region has 16 residues. CDR1 LGHNA and CDR2 YNFKEQ come from the germline V gene. CDR3 bases: TGTGCCAGCAGCCGGCCGGGACAGGGGGCCGGCACTGAAGCTTTCTTT. As protein: CASSRPGQGAGTEAFF.

There are a few counts of this clone. J is TRBJ1-2 and V is TRBV7-2, with D uncertain. The CDR3 loop spans 12 amino acids. The germline V gene has CDR1 SGHTA and CDR2 FQGNSA. The V end lost 5 bases, the J end lost 6 bases, and 10 bases lay between the germline ends. The CDR3 DNA is TGTGCCAGCAGCCCCGGTCTCAATGGCTACACCTTC. Its protein product is CASSPGLNGYTF.

V is TRBV6-5 and J is TRBJ2-2; maybe TRBD2 (7 bases). V was cut by 6 bases and J by 5 bases, with 13 bases left in between. This CDR3 has 14 amino acids. Germline assignment: CDR1 MNHEY and CDR2 SVGAGI. CDR3 protein: CASSPGGRTGELFF. The DNA for the CDR3 is TGTGCCAGCAGCCCCGGGGGGCGAACCGGGGAGCTGTTTTTT.

This clone was recorded a few times. The chain uses TRBV9 and TRBJ2-7; TRBD1 agrees at 8 bases. The trim removed 4 bases at V and 2 bases at J, leaving 5 bases unmatched. This CDR3 is 14 amino acids long. Germline assignment: CDR1 SGDLS and CDR2 YYNGEE. The CDR3 region has the DNA TGTGCCAGCAGCCCCAGGACAGGGCCCTACGAGCAGTACTTC. This encodes CASSPRTGPYEQYF.

The rearrangement uses TRBV13 and TRBJ2-1; tentatively, D is TRBD2 (7 bases). The CDR3 consists of 14 residues. In germline, CDR1 is PRHDT, CDR2 FYEKMQ (reference sequence). V gave up 4 bases and J gave up 7 bases, with 14 bases separating them. CDR3 bases: TGTGCCAGCAGCTATGGGGGGGCGGGAAATGAGCAGTTCTTC. It is translated as CASSYGGAGNEQFF. Full variable domain (missing parts from reference TRBV13 and TRBJ2-1): AAGVIQSPRHLIKEKRETATLKCYPIPRHDTVYWYQQGPGQDPQFLISFYEKMQSDKGSIPDRFSAQQFSDYHSELNMSSLELGDSALYFCASSYGGAGNEQFFGPGTRLTVL.

This clone was picked up a small number of times. The genes are TRBV4-2 and TRBJ2-3, with 7 bases that match TRBD2. J lost 9 bases, V lost 1 base, and 13 bases had no gene match. Germline CDR1 reads LGHNA; CDR2 reads YNFKEQ. The CDR3 spans 16 residues. For the CDR3, the DNA is TGTGCCAGCAGCCAAGTCCTGGCGGGGGAAGGAGGGACGCAGTATTTT. It translates to CASSQVLAGEGGTQYF.

This clone was seen a few times. This chain uses TRBV5-4 with TRBJ2-5, with 7 nucleotides matching TRBD1. The CDR3 runs 16 residues. Germline values: CDR1 SGHNT, CDR2 YYREEE (reference sequence). The V segment lost 4 bases and the J segment 4 bases; nucleotides outside the gene matches: 13. CDR3 in DNA: TGTGCCAGCAGCACTGAGACAGGGATAAGGGTAGAGACCCAGTACTTC. The encoded protein is CASSTETGIRVETQYF.

The chain combines TRBV4-1 with TRBJ1-3, with D unresolved. The CDR3 has 14 amino acids. V was shortened by 4 bases and J by 0 bases, with 7 bases between the two germline ends. Germline V gene sequence: CDR1 MGHRA, CDR2 YSYEKL. As DNA, the CDR3 is TGCGCCAGCAGCCTCACACGCTCTGGAAACACCATATATTTT. The encoded protein is CASSLTRSGNTIYF.

This clone came up a few times. The V and J genes are TRBV29-1 and TRBJ1-1; maybe TRBD1 (5 bases). CDR1 and CDR2 (germline): SQVTM, ANQGSEA. The CDR3 length is 13 residues. The V gene lost 3 bases and the J gene lost 10 bases, with 18 bases spanning the gap. The CDR3 loop is CSVEGRLRPGAFF. The CDR3 DNA reads TGCAGCGTTGAGGGGCGTCTGAGGCCTGGAGCTTTCTTT.

CDR3 amino acids: CASTRTGGETQYF. The DNA for the CDR3 is TGTGCCAGTACGAGGACAGGAGGGGAGACCCAGTACTTC. The chain combines TRBV6-5 with TRBJ2-5; perhaps TRBD1 as D (7 bases). In germline, CDR1 is MNHEY, CDR2 SVGAGI. The CDR3 covers 13 residues. V was pared by 9 bases and J by 5 bases, with 16 bases between.

V usage is TRBV6-6 and J usage is TRBJ2-2; 8 nucleotides align to TRBD2. Looked up from germline, CDR1 is MNHNY and CDR2 is SVGAGI (reference sequence). V was pared by 6 bases and J by 3 bases, with 3 bases of the junction left unmatched. The CDR3 spans 14 residues. The chain's CDR3 is CASRSGGHTGELFF. The CDR3 region has the DNA TGTGCCAGCAGAAGCGGGGGCCACACCGGGGAGCTGTTTTTT.